The T cell receptor beta chain under discussion was sequenced for a study of PD-1 blockade in classical Hodgkin lymphoma. Findings and limits, study-wide: Baseline TCR diversity was reportedly lower in newly diagnosed patients than healthy donors. After ASCT, patients who started nivolumab under 1 year later were excluded. By C4D1, CD4+ diversity increased significantly, especially in complete responders. The diversity seen at baseline in complete responders resembled that of newly diagnosed patients.

All patients experienced relapse after autologous stem cell transplantation, and brentuximab vedotin exposure was variable. This clone was recorded at least ten times. Its antigen is still unknown. Germline CDR1 is SGDLS and CDR2 is YYNGEE. The CDR3 runs to 14 residues. Trimming removed 1 base at V and 0 bases at J, with 8 bases between. TCRdb's table, derived via immunoSEQ multiplex PCR, lists solely in-frame clones and lacks some. The sample lists approximately 160,000 clones, around four fifths occurring once. The sequence derives from a human donor with classical Hodgkin lymphoma. The sample here was peripheral blood mononuclear cells (PBMCs), taken before the second cycle of nivolumab. The chain couples TRBV9 to TRBJ2-7; D call uncertain. CDR3 sequence (DNA): TGTGCCAGCAGCGTATCCTTGAGCTCCTACGAGCAGTACTTC. This sequence encodes CASSVSLSSYEQYF.